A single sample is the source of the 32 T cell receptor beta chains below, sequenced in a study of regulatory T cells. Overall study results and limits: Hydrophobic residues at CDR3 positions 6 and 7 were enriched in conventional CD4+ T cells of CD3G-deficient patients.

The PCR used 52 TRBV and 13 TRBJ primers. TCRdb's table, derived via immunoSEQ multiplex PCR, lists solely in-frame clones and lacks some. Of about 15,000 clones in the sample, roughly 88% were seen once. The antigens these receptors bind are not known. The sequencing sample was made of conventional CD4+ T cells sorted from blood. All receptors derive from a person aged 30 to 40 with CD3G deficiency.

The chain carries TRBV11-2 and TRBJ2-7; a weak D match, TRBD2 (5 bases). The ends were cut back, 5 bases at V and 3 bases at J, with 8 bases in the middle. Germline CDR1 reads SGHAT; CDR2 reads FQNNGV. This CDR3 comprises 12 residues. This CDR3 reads CASSPRGYEQYF. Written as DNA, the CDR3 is TGTGCCAGCAGCCCCCGGGGCTACGAGCAGTACTTC.

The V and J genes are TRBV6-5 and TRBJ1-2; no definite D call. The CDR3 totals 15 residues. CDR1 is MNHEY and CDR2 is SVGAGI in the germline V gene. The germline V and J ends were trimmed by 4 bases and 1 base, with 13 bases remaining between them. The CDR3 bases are TGTGCCAGCAGTTTCGCACAGCTTCGTAACTATGGCTACACCTTC. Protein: CASSFAQLRNYGYTF.

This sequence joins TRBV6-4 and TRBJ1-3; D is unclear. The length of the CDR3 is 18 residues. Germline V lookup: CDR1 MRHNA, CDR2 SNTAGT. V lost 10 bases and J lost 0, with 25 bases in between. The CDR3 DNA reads TGTGCCACCCCACGGTCTAAATTGGAGGTCTTCTCTGGAAACACCATATATTTT. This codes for CATPRSKLEVFSGNTIYF.

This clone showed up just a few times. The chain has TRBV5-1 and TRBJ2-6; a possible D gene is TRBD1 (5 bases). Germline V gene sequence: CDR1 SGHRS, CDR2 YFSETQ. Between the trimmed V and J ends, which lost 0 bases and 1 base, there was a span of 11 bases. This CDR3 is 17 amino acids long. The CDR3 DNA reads TGCGCCAGCAGCTTGGTGACAGCCGGATCTGGGGCCAACGTCCTGACTTTC. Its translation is CASSLVTAGSGANVLTF.

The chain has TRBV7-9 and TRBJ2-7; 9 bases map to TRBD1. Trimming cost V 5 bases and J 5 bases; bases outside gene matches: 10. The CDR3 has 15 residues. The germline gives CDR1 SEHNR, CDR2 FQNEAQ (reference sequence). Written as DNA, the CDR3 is TGTGCCAGCAGCCTATCCGGGACAGGGACCCACGAGCAGTACTTC. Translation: CASSLSGTGTHEQYF.

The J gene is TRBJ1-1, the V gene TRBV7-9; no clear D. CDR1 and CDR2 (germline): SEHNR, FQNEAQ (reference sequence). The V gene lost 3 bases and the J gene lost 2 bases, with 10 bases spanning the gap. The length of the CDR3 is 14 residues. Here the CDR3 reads CASSFSRDNTEAFF. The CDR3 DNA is TGTGCCAGCAGCTTCTCCCGAGACAACACTGAAGCTTTCTTT. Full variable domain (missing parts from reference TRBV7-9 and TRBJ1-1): DTGVSQNPRHKITKRGQNVTFRCDPISEHNRLYWYRQTLGQGPEFLTYFQNEAQLEKSRLLSDRFSAERPKGSFSTLEIQRTEQGDSAMYLCASSFSRDNTEAFFGQGTRLTVV.

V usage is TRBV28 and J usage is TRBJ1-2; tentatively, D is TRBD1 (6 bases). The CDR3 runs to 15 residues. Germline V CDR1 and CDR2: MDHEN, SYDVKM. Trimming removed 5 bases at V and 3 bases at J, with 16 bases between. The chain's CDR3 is CASSPGGWQDYGYTF. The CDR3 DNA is TGTGCCAGCAGTCCCGGGGGCTGGCAAGACTATGGCTACACCTTC.

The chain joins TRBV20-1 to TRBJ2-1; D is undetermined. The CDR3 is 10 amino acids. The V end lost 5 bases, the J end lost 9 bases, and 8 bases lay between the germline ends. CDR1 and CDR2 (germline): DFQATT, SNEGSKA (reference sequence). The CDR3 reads CSAASVEQFF. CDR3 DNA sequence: TGCAGTGCTGCGAGCGTTGAGCAGTTCTTC.

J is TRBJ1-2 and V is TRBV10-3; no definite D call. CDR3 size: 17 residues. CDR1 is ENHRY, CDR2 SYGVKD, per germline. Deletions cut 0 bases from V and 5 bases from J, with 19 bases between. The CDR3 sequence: CAISESIGHDRRYGYTF. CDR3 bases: TGTGCCATCAGTGAGTCGATAGGGCACGACCGGAGGTATGGCTACACCTTC.

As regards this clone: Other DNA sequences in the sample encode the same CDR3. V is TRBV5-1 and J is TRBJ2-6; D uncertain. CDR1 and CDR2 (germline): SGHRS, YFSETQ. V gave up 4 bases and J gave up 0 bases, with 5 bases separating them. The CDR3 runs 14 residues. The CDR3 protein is CASSLVSGANVLTF. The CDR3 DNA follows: TGCGCCAGCAGCCTGGTCTCTGGGGCCAACGTCCTGACTTTC. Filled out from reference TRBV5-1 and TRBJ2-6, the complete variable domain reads KAGVTQTPRYLIKTRGQQVTLSCSPISGHRSVSWYQQTPGQGLQFLFEYFSETQRNKGNFPGRFSGRQFSNSRSEMNVSTLELGDSALYLCASSLVSGANVLTFGAGSRLTVL.

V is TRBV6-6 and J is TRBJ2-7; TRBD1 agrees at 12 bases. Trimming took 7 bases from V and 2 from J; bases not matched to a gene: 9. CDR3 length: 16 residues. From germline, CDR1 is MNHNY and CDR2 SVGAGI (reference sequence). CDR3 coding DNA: TGTGCCAGCAACCGGGACAGGGGGCAAGGGACCTACGAGCAGTACTTC. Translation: CASNRDRGQGTYEQYF.

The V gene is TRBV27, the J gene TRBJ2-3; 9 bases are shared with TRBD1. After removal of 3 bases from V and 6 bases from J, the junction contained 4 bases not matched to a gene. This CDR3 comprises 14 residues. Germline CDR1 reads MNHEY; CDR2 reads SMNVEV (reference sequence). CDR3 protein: CASSLGQGIDTQYF. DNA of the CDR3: TGTGCCAGCAGTTTGGGACAGGGTATCGATACGCAGTATTTT.

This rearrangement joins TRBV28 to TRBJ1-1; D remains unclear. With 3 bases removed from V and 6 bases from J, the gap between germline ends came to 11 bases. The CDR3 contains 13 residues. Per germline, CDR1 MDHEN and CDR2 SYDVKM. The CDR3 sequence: CASSFGRLPEAFF. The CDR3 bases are TGTGCCAGCAGTTTCGGGCGGCTTCCTGAAGCTTTCTTT.

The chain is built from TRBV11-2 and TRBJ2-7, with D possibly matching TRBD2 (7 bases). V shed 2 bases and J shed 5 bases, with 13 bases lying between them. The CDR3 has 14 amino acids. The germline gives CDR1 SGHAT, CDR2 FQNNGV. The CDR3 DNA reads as TGTGCCAGCAGCTTATCCGGGGGGCTCAACGAGCAGTACTTC. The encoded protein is CASSLSGGLNEQYF.

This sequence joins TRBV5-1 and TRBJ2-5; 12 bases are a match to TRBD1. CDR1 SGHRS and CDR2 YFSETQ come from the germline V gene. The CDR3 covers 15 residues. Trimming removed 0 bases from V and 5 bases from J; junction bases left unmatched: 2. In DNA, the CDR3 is TGCGCCAGCAGCTTGGGGGACAGGGGGCTTGAGACCCAGTACTTC. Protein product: CASSLGDRGLETQYF.

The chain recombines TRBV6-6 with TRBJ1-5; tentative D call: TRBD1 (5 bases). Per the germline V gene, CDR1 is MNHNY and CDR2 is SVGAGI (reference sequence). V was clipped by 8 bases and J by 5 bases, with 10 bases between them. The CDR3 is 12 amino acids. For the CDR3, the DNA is TGTGCCAGCGCAGGAGGGGATCAGCCCCAGCATTTT. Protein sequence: CASAGGDQPQHF.

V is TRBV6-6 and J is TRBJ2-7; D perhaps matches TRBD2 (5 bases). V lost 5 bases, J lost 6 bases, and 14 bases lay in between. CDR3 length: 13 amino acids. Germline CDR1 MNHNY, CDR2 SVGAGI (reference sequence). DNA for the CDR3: TGTGCCAGCAGTGCCGCCCCTGAGGGCGAGCAGTACTTC. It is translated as CASSAAPEGEQYF.

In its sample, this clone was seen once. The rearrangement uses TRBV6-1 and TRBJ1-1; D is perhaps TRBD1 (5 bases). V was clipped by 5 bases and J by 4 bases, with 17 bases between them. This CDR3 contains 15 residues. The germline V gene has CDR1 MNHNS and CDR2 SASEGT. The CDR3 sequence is CASSINEAGSTEAFF. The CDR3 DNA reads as TGTGCCAGCAGTATAAATGAGGCAGGGTCCACTGAAGCTTTCTTT.

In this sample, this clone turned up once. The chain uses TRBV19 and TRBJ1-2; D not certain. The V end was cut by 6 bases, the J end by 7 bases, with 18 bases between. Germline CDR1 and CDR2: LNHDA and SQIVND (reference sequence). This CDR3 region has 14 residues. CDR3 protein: CASSVTASWVGYTF. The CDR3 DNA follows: TGTGCCAGTAGCGTTACAGCGTCGTGGGTTGGCTACACCTTC.

The CDR3 loop is CAISKGSYEQYF. In nucleotides, the CDR3 is TGTGCCATCAGTAAAGGGAGCTACGAGCAGTACTTC. J is TRBJ2-7 and V is TRBV10-3; TRBD2 might be the D (5 bases). Trimming pared 5 bases from V and 3 bases from J, leaving 8 bases between. Germline V gene data show CDR1 as ENHRY and CDR2 as SYGVKD. This CDR3 comprises 12 residues.

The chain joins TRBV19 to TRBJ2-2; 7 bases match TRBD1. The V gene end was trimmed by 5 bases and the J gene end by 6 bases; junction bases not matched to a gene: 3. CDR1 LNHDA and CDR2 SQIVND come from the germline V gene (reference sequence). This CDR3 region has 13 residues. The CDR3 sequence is CASSATGAGELFF. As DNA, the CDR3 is TGTGCCAGTAGTGCCACAGGGGCCGGGGAGCTGTTTTTT.

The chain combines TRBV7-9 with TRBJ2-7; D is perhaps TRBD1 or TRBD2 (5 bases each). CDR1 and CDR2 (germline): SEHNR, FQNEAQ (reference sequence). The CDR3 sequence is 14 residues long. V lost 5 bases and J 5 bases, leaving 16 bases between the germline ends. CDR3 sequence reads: CASSQEGRSNEQYF. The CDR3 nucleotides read TGTGCCAGCAGCCAAGAGGGACGGTCAAACGAGCAGTACTTC. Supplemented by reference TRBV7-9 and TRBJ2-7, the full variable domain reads DTGVSQNPRHKITKRGQNVTFRCDPISEHNRLYWYRQTLGQGPEFLTYFQNEAQLEKSRLLSDRFSAERPKGSFSTLEIQRTEQGDSAMYLCASSQEGRSNEQYFGPGTRLTVT.

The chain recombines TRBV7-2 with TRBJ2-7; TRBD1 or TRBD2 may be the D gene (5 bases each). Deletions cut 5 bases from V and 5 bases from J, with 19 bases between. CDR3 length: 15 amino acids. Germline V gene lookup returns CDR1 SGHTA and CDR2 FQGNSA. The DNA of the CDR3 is TGTGCCAGCAGCCGCAGCCGGGACGGTTGGCACGAGCAGTACTTC. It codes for CASSRSRDGWHEQYF.

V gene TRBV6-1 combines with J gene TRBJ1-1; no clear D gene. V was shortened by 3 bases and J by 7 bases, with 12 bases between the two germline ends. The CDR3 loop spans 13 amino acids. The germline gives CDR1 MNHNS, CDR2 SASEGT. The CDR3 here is CASSDSKGGEAFF. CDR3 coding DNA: TGTGCCAGCAGTGACTCAAAGGGCGGTGAAGCTTTCTTT.

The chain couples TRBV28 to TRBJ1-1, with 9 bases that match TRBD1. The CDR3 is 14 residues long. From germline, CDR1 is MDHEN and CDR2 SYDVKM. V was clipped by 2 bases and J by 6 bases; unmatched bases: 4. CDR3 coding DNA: TGTGCCAGCAGTTTAGGGACAGGGACGGCTGAAGCTTTCTTT. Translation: CASSLGTGTAEAFF.

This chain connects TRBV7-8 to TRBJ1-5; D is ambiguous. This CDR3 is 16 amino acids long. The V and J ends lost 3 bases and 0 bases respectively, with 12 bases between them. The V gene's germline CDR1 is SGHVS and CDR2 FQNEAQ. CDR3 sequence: CASSLTQRYSNQPQHF. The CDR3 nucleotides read TGTGCCAGCAGCTTGACTCAAAGATATAGCAATCAGCCCCAGCATTTT.

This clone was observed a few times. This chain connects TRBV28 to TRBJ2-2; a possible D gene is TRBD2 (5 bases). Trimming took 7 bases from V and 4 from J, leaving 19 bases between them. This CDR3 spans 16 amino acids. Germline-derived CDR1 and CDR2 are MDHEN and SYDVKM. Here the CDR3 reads CASTPERALGTGELFF. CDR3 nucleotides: TGTGCCAGCACCCCGGAGAGGGCTCTAGGCACCGGGGAGCTGTTTTTT.

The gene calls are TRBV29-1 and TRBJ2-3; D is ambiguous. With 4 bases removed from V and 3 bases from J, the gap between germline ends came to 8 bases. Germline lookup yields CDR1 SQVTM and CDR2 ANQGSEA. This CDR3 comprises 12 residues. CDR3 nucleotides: TGCAGCGTTGCTACGGGTACAGATACGCAGTATTTT. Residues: CSVATGTDTQYF.

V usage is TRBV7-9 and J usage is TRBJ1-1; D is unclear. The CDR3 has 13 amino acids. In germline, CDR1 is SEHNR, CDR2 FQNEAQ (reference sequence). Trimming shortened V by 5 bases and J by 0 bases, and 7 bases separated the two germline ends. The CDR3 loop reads CASSPNMNTEAFF. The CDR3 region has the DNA TGTGCCAGCAGCCCCAACATGAACACTGAAGCTTTCTTT.

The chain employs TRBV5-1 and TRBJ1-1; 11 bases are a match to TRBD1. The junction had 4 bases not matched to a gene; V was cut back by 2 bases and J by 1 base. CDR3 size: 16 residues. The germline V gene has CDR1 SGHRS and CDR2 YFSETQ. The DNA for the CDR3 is TGCGCCAGCAGCTTACGGACAGGGGGCCAGAACACTGAAGCTTTCTTT. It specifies CASSLRTGGQNTEAFF.

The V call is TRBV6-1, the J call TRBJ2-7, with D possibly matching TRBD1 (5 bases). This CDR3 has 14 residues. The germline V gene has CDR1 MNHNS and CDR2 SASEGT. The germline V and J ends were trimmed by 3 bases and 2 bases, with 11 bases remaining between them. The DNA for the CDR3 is TGTGCCAGCAGTGATTGGACACAAACCTACGAGCAGTACTTC. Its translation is CASSDWTQTYEQYF.

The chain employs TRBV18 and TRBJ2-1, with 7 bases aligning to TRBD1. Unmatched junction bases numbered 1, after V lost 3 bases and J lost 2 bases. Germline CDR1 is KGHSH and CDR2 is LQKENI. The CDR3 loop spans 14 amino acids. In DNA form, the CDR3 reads TGTGCCAGCTCACCGGGACAGACCTACAATGAGCAGTTCTTC. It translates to CASSPGQTYNEQFF.